A selection of T cell receptor beta chains follows, all from one sample in a study of shared clonotypes between healthy human individuals. Assay used: immunoSEQ multiplex PCR; TCRdb lists only in-frame clones, some missing. The sample holds over 95,000 clones, around 43% seen once. The sequenced sample consisted of PBMCs. These receptors were collected from a middle-aged woman in good health. Some clones in this sample may be carry-over from other donors' samples. The CDR3 runs from the conserved cysteine through the conserved F or W. The D gene is left open where the match is weak. Size values are once, few and many counts, or a class for expanded clones, and some rows have none.

d_call,v_call,clone_size,j_call,cdr3_nt,cdr3_aa
TRBD1,TRBV5-8,NA,TRBJ1-2,TGTGCCAGCAGCCTATGGGGGACAGGGGATTCCTATGGCTACACCTTC,CASSLWGTGDSYGYTF
NA,TRBV6-1,many,TRBJ1-4,TGTGCCAGCAGTGAAATCAGAGGGACGGTTGAAAAACTGTTTTTT,CASSEIRGTVEKLFF
NA,TRBV11-2,NA,TRBJ2-7,TGTGCCAGCAGCCCCATAATGCGGCGAGGGGACTACGAGCAGTACTTC,CASSPIMRRGDYEQYF
NA,TRBV9,many,TRBJ1-4,TGTGCCAGCAGCGTAGGAGGTCGCGGCCCTAATGAAAAACTGTTTTTT,CASSVGGRGPNEKLFF
TRBD1,TRBV30,few,TRBJ2-7,TGTGCCTGGATGAGGACAGGACGCGAGCAGTACTTC,CAWMRTGREQYF
TRBD1,TRBV7-6,many,TRBJ2-7,TGTGCCAGCAGCTTAGAGGGGACAGGGATCTACGAGCAGTACTTC,CASSLEGTGIYEQYF
NA,TRBV27,many,TRBJ1-3,TGTGCCAGCAGTCCCCTTCATAGCACTGGAAACACCATATATTTT,CASSPLHSTGNTIYF
TRBD1,TRBV9,NA,TRBJ2-1,TGTGCCAGCAGCGTGGACAGGGGGGGATACAATGAGCAGTTCTTC,CASSVDRGGYNEQFF
TRBD2,TRBV10-3,NA,TRBJ2-4,TGTGCCATCAAAGCGGGAGGGCCTGAGTCCAAAAACACTCAGTACTTC,CAIKAGGPESKNTQYF
TRBD2,TRBV7-9,few,TRBJ2-1,TGTGCCAGCAGCCTTGGACTAGCGGGAGGTCCCCAGTTCTTC,CASSLGLAGGPQFF
NA,TRBV5-1,NA,TRBJ2-7,TGCGCCAGCAGCCCAACCGGGACTCAGACCTACGAGCAGTACTTC,CASSPTGTQTYEQYF
NA,TRBV25-1,NA,TRBJ2-7,TGTGCCAGCAGTCGAACAGCCTACGAGCAGTACTTC,CASSRTAYEQYF
NA,TRBV30,many,TRBJ2-5,TGTGCCTGGACCCGAACGAGGGGGGGGGAGACCCAGTACTTC,CAWTRTRGGETQYF
TRBD1,TRBV29-1,many,TRBJ1-1,TGCAGCGGAGCCCCACAGGGGACCGGTGAAGCTTTCTTT,CSGAPQGTGEAFF
NA,TRBV28,many,TRBJ2-7,TGTGCCAGCACCGGCAGCGGGTCGAGGACAACACCCTACGAGCAGTACTTC,CASTGSGSRTTPYEQYF
TRBD2,TRBV30,few,TRBJ2-5,TGTGCCTGGAGTGGGAAGAACGGGAGGGCCGGAGAGACCCAGTACTTC,CAWSGKNGRAGETQYF
NA,TRBV2,few,TRBJ1-4,TGTGCCAGCACCCCTCGTACGAAACTGTTTTTT,CASTPRTKLFF
NA,TRBV7-3,NA,TRBJ2-7,TGTGCCAGCAGCCGTGAGGGGGGAGGCCCCTACGAGCAGTACTTC,CASSREGGGPYEQYF
NA,TRBV5-1,many,TRBJ1-4,TGCGCCAGCAGCAGGGAAGTTGCTGAAAAACTGTTTTTT,CASSREVAEKLFF
NA,TRBV11-2,NA,TRBJ2-5,TGTGCCAGCAGCTTAAGATCGATTGAGACCCAGTACTTC,CASSLRSIETQYF
NA,TRBV5-1,few,TRBJ2-5,TGCGCCAGCACCCCTGGGCGGGCCCGAGAGACCCAGTACTTC,CASTPGRARETQYF
TRBD1,TRBV5-1,NA,TRBJ1-1,TGCGCCAGCAGCTTGAGGGACAGGGAAGGTGCTGAAGCTTTCTTT,CASSLRDREGAEAFF
TRBD1,TRBV5-1,NA,TRBJ2-7,TGCGCCAGCAGGTGGGGGACAGGGGAAGGCGAGCAGTACTTC,CASRWGTGEGEQYF
NA,TRBV9,many,TRBJ2-7,TGTGCCAGCAGCGTAGGTCTGGCGGCCACTACGGGGGAGCAGTACTTC,CASSVGLAATTGEQYF
NA,TRBV19,many,TRBJ2-6,TGTGCCAGTAGAACCTCGGGGAGCCTCCTATTACCTGGGGCCAACGTCCTGACTTTC,CASRTSGSLLLPGANVLTF
TRBD2,TRBV28,few,TRBJ2-5,TGTGCCAGCGGGGTAGCGGGAGGGAGGCAAGAGACCCAGTACTTC,CASGVAGGRQETQYF
NA,TRBV5-4,NA,TRBJ1-4,TGTGCCAGCAGCACCAACGGACGGGGGGGTGAAAAACTGTTTTTT,CASSTNGRGGEKLFF
NA,TRBV15,many,TRBJ2-3,TGTGCCACCAGCAGAGATCAGGAGAGGGATACGCAGTATTTT,CATSRDQERDTQYF
NA,TRBV5-1,few,TRBJ2-7,TGCGCCAGCAGCGAAGACACCCACTACGAGCAGTACTTC,CASSEDTHYEQYF
TRBD1,TRBV9,NA,TRBJ2-5,TGTGCCAGCAGCGTAGGACAGGGCCAAGAGACCCAGTACTTC,CASSVGQGQETQYF
TRBD1,TRBV2,few,TRBJ1-5,TGTGCCAGCAGCACCCAGGGGGCTGGACAGCCCCAGCATTTT,CASSTQGAGQPQHF
TRBD1,TRBV4-1,many,TRBJ1-4,TGCGCCAGCAGCCAAGGACAGGGGGCTGGCGCTAATGAAAAACTGTTTTTT,CASSQGQGAGANEKLFF
TRBD1,TRBV19,many,TRBJ1-4,TGTGCCAGTAATTGGGGACAGCAAAATGAAAAACTGTTTTTT,CASNWGQQNEKLFF
TRBD2,TRBV4-1,NA,TRBJ2-7,TGCGCCAGCAGCCACCTGACTAGCGGGAGTAACGAGCAGTACTTC,CASSHLTSGSNEQYF
TRBD2,TRBV27,few,TRBJ2-1,TGTGCCTCAGCGGGAAGCGGGACCTACAATGAGCAGTTCTTC,CASAGSGTYNEQFF
TRBD1,TRBV10-3,NA,TRBJ1-2,TGTGCCATCAGTGTGGACAGGGAATATGGCTACACCTTC,CAISVDREYGYTF
TRBD1,TRBV6-5,once,TRBJ1-2,TGTGCCAGCCGACTGGGACAGGGGAACTATGGCTACACCTTC,CASRLGQGNYGYTF
NA,TRBV7-9,NA,TRBJ2-1,TGTGCCAGCAGCCTTCTAGAAACTGGAGAGCAGTTCTTC,CASSLLETGEQFF
NA,TRBV4-3,many,TRBJ2-6,TGCGCCAGCAGCCAAGAAATGAGCTCTGGGGCCAACGTCCTGACTTTC,CASSQEMSSGANVLTF
TRBD2,TRBV5-1,many,TRBJ2-2,TGCGCCAGCAGGTGGACTAGCGTCAACACCGGGGAGCTGTTTTTT,CASRWTSVNTGELFF
TRBD2,TRBV6-1,few,TRBJ2-3,TGTGCCAGCAGTGCGACTAGCGGGAGCTCAGATACGCAGTATTTT,CASSATSGSSDTQYF
TRBD2,TRBV30,many,TRBJ2-7,TGTGCCTGGAGTGGAGCGGGATGGGCCGAGCAGTACTTC,CAWSGAGWAEQYF
NA,TRBV18,NA,TRBJ2-7,TGTGCCAGCTCACCACCGGGGAGCACCTACGAGCAGTACTTC,CASSPPGSTYEQYF
NA,TRBV27,NA,TRBJ1-5,TGTGCCAGCAGTTTGGGAGTGAATCAGCCCCAGCATTTT,CASSLGVNQPQHF
NA,TRBV5-4,NA,TRBJ2-5,TGTGCCAGCAGCTACTCAGGTTCCAGCGGGGAGACCCAGTACTTC,CASSYSGSSGETQYF
NA,TRBV25-1,many,TRBJ1-4,TGTGCCAGCAGTGAATATGGGGGTTTTCGGGAAAAACTGTTTTTT,CASSEYGGFREKLFF
NA,TRBV6-5,many,TRBJ1-6,TGTGCCAGCAGGGACCTTGCAGATCATTCACCCCTCCACTTT,CASRDLADHSPLHF
TRBD2,TRBV4-3,many,TRBJ2-1,TGCGCCAGCAGCCAGGGACTAGCGGGAGCCTGGTTCTTC,CASSQGLAGAWFF
NA,TRBV9,NA,TRBJ2-5,TGTGCCAGCAGCCAGGGGGGATATGGCGAGACCCAGTACTTC,CASSQGGYGETQYF
TRBD2,TRBV4-1,NA,TRBJ2-2,TGCGCCAGCAGCCGCCTTAGCGGGACGAACACCGGGGAGCTGTTTTTT,CASSRLSGTNTGELFF
NA,TRBV7-9,few,TRBJ1-2,TGTGCCAGCAGCCCCAGGGTTAACTATGGCTACACCTTC,CASSPRVNYGYTF